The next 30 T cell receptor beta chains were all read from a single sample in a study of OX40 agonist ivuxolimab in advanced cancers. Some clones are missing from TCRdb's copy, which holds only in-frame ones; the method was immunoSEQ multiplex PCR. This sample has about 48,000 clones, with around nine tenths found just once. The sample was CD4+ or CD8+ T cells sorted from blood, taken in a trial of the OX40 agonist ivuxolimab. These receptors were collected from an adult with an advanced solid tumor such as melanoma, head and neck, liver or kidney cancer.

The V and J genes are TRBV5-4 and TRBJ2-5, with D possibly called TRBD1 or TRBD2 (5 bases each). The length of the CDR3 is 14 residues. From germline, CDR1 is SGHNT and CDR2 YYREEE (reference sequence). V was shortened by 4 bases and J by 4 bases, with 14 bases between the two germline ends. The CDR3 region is CASSPGARGETQYF. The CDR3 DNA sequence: TGTGCCAGCAGCCCCGGGGCCCGGGGAGAGACCCAGTACTTC.

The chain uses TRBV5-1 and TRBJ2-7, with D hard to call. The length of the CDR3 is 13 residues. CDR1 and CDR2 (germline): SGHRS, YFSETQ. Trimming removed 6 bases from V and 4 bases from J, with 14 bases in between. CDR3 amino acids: CASTIRPLYEQYF. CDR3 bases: TGCGCCAGCACCATCCGGCCCCTGTACGAGCAGTACTTC. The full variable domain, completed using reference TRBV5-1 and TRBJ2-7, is KAGVTQTPRYLIKTRGQQVTLSCSPISGHRSVSWYQQTPGQGLQFLFEYFSETQRNKGNFPGRFSGRQFSNSRSEMNVSTLELGDSALYLCASTIRPLYEQYFGPGTRLTVT.

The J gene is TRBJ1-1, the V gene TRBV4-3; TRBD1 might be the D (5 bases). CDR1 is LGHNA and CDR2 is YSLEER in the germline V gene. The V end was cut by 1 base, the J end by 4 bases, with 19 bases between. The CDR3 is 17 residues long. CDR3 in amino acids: CASSQGVFSGPGTEAFF. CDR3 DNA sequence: TGCGCCAGCAGCCAAGGGGTATTCTCAGGGCCTGGCACTGAAGCTTTCTTT.

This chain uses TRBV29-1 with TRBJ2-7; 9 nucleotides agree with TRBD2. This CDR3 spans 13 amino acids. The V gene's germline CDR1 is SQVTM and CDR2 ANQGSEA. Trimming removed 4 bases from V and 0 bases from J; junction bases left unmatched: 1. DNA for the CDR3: TGCAGCGTTGCTAGCGGGATCTCCTACGAGCAGTACTTC. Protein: CSVASGISYEQYF.

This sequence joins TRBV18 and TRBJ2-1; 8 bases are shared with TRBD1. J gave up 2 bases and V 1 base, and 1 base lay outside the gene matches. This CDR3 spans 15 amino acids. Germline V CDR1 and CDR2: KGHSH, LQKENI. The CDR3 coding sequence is TGTGCCAGCTCACCACTGGGACAGGCCTACAATGAGCAGTTCTTC. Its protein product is CASSPLGQAYNEQFF.

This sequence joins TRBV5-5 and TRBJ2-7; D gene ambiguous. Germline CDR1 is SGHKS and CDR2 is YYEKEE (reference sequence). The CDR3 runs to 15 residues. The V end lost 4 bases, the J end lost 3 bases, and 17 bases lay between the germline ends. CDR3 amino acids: CASSPDPPSFYEQYF. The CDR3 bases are TGTGCCAGCAGCCCGGACCCACCTTCCTTCTACGAGCAGTACTTC.

CDR3 loop: CASRPGQVNEKLFF. CDR3 nucleotide sequence: TGTGCCAGCAGACCCGGACAGGTGAATGAAAAACTGTTTTTT. The chain uses TRBV27 and TRBJ1-4, with 7 bases matching TRBD1. CDR3 length: 14 residues. V lost 6 bases and J lost 5; bases outside the gene matches: 6. Germline assignment: CDR1 MNHEY and CDR2 SMNVEV (reference sequence). Full variable domain (outside the CDR3, taken from reference TRBV27 and TRBJ1-4): EAQVTQNPRYLITVTGKKLTVTCSQNMNHEYMSWYRQDPGLGLRQIYYSMNVEVTDKGDVPEGYKVSRKEKRNFPLILESPSPNQTSLYFCASRPGQVNEKLFFGSGTQLSVL.

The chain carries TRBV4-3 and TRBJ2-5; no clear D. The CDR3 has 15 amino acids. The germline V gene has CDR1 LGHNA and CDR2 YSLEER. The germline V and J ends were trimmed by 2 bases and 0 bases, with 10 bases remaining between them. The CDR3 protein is CASSQNRADQETQYF. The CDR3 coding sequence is TGCGCCAGCAGCCAAAATAGGGCAGACCAAGAGACCCAGTACTTC.

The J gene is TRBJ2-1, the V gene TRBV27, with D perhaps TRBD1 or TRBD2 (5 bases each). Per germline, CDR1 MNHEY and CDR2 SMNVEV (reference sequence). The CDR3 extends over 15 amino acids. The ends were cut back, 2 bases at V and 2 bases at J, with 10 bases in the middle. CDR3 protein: CASSLTGPTYNEQFF. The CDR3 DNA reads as TGTGCCAGCAGTTTAACGGGGCCGACCTACAATGAGCAGTTCTTC.

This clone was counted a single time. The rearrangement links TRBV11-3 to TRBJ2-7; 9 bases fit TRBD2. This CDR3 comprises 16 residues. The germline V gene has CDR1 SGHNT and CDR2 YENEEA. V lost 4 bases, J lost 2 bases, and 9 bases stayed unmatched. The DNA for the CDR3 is TGTGCCAGCAGCTCGCTTCTAGCGGGAAAGGCCTACGAGCAGTACTTC. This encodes CASSSLLAGKAYEQYF.

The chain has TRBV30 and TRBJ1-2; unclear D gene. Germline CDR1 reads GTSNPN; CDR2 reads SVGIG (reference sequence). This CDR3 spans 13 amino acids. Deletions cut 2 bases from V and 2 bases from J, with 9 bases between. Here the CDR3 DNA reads TGTGCCTGGAGTCCAACGGAGAACTATGGCTACACCTTC. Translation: CAWSPTENYGYTF.

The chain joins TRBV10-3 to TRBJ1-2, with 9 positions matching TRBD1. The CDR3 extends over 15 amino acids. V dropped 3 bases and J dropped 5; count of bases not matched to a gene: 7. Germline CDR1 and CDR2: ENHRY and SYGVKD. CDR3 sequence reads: CAISENRGLEYGYTF. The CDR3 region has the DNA TGTGCCATCAGTGAAAACAGGGGGCTCGAGTATGGCTACACCTTC.

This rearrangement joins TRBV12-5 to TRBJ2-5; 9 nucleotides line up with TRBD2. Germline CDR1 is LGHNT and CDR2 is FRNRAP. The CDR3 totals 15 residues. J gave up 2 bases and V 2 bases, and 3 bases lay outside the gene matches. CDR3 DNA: TGTGCTAGTGGTTTGACACTAGCGGGTCAAGAGACCCAGTACTTC. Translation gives CASGLTLAGQETQYF.

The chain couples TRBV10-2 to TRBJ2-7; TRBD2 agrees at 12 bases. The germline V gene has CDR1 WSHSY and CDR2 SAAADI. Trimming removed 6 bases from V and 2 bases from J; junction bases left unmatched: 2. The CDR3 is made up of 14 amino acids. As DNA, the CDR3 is TGCGCCAGCAGAGGACTAGCGGGGCCCTACGAGCAGTACTTC. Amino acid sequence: CASRGLAGPYEQYF.

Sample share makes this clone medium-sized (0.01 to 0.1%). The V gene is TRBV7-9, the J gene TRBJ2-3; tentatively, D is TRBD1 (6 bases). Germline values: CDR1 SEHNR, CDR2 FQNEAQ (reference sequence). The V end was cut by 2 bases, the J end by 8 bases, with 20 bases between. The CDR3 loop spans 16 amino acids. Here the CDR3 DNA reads TGTGCCAGCAGCTTAAACCAGGGGAGCGATGGGGGTACGCAGTATTTT. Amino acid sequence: CASSLNQGSDGGTQYF.

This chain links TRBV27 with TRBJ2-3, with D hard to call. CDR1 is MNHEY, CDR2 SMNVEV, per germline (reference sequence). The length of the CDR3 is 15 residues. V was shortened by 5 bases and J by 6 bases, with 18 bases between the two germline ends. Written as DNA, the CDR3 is TGTGCCAGCAGTACTCCTTCGGCCAAAGGGGATACGCAGTATTTT. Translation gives CASSTPSAKGDTQYF.

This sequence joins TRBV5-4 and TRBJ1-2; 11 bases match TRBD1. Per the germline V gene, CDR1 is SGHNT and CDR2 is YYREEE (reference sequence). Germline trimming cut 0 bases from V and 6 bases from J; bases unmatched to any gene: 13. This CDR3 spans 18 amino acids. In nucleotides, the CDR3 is TGTGCCAGCAGCTTGGCTTCTGGGACAGGGGGGGGCACCGATGGCTACACCTTC. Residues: CASSLASGTGGGTDGYTF.

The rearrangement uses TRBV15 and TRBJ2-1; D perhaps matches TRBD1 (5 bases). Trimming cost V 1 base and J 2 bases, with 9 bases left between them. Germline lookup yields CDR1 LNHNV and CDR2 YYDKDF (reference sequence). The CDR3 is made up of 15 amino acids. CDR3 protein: CATSRGTHAYNEQFF. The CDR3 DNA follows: TGTGCCACCAGCAGAGGGACACACGCCTACAATGAGCAGTTCTTC.

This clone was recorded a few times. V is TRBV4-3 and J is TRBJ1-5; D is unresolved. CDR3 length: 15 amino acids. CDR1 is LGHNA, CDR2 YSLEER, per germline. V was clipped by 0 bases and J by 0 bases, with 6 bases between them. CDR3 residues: CASSQDEGSNQPQHF. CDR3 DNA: TGCGCCAGCAGCCAAGATGAGGGTAGCAATCAGCCCCAGCATTTT.

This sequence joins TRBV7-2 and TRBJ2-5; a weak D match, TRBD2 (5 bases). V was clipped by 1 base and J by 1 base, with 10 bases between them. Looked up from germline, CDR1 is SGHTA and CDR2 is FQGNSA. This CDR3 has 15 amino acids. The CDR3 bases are TGTGCCAGCAGCTTAGTGGGTAGCGTCCAAGAGACCCAGTACTTC. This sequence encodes CASSLVGSVQETQYF. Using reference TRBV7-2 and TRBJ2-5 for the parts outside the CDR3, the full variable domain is GAGVSQSPSNKVTEKGKDVELRCDPISGHTALYWYRQSLGQGLEFLIYFQGNSAPDKSGLPSDRFSAERTGGSVSTLTIQRTQQEDSAVYLCASSLVGSVQETQYFGPGTRLLVL.

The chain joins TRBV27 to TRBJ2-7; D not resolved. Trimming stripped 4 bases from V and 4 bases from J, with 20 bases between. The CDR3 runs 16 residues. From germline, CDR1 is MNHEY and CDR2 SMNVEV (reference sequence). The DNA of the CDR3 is TGTGCCAGCAGTTCCCACGTCCGTTGGTCAACGTACGAGCAGTACTTC. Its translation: CASSSHVRWSTYEQYF.

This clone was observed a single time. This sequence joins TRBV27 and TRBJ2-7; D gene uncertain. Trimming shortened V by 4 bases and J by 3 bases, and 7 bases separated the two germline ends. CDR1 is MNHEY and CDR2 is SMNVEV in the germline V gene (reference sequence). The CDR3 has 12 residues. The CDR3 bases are TGTGCCAGCAGTTCGAACGGCTACGAGCAGTACTTC. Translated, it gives CASSSNGYEQYF.

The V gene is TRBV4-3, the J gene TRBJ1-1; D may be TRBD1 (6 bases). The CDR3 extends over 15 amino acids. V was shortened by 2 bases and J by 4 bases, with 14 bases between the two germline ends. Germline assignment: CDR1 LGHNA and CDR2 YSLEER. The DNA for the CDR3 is TGCGCCAGCAGCCAAAATACAGGGTCGGGCACTGAAGCTTTCTTT. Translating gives CASSQNTGSGTEAFF.

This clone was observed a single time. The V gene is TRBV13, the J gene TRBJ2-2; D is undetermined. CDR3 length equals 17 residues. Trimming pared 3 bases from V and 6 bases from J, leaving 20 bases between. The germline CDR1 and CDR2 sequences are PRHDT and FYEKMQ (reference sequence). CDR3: CASSFPGASRVAGELFF. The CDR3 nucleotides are TGTGCCAGCAGCTTCCCGGGCGCGAGTAGGGTGGCCGGGGAGCTGTTTTTT. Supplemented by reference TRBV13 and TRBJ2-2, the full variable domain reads AAGVIQSPRHLIKEKRETATLKCYPIPRHDTVYWYQQGPGQDPQFLISFYEKMQSDKGSIPDRFSAQQFSDYHSELNMSSLELGDSALYFCASSFPGASRVAGELFFGEGSRLTVL.

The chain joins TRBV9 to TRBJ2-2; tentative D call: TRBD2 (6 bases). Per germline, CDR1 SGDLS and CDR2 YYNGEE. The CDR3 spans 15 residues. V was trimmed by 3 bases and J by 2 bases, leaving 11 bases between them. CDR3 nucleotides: TGTGCCAGCAGCGAGCTTAGCGGAAACACCGGGGAGCTGTTTTTT. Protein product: CASSELSGNTGELFF.

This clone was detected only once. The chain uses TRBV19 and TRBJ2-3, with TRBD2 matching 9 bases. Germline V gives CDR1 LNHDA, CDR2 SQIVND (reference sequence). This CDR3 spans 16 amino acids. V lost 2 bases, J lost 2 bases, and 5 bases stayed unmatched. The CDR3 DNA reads TGTGCCAGTAGTATACTAGCGGGACAGATCACAGATACGCAGTATTTT. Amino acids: CASSILAGQITDTQYF.

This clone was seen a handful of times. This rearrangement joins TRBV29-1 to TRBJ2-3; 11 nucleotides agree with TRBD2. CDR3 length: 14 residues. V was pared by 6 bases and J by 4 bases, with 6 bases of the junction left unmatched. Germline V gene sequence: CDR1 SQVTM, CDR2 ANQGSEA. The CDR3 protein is CSVPGLAAPDTQYF. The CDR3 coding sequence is TGCAGCGTGCCGGGACTAGCGGCGCCAGATACGCAGTATTTT.

Here the CDR3 reads CASSWGAASYEQYF. CDR3 DNA sequence: TGTGCCAGCAGTTGGGGGGCGGCCTCCTACGAGCAGTACTTC. The J gene is TRBJ2-7, the V gene TRBV27; D possibly matches TRBD1 or TRBD2 (6 bases each). V was pared by 4 bases and J by 0 bases, with 10 bases between. CDR1 and CDR2 from the germline V gene are MNHEY and SMNVEV (reference sequence). The CDR3 runs to 14 residues.

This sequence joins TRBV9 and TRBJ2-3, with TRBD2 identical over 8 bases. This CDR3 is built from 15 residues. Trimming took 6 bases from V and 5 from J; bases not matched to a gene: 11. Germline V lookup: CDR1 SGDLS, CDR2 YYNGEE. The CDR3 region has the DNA TGTGCCAGCACCCGGGAGGGACTAGATGGAGATACGCAGTATTTT. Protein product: CASTREGLDGDTQYF.

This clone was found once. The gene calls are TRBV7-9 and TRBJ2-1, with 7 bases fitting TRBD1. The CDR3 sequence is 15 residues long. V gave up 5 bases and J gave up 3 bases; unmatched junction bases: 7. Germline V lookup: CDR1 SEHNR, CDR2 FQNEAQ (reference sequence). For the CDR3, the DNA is TGTGCCAGCAGCCCGGACAGGACTCTCTACAATGAGCAGTTCTTC. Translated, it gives CASSPDRTLYNEQFF.